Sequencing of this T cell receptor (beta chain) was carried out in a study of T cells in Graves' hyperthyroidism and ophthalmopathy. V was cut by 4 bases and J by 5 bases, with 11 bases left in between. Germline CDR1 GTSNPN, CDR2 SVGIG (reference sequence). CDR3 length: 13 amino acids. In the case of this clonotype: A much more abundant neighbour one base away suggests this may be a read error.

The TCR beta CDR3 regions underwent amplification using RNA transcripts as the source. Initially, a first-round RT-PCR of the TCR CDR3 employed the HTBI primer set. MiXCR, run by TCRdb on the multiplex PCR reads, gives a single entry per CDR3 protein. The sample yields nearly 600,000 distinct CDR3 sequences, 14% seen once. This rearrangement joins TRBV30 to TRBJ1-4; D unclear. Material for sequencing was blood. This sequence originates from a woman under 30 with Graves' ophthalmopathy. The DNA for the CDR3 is TGTGCCTGGAATGGAGAACGGAATGAAAAACTGTTTTTT. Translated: CAWNGERNEKLFF.